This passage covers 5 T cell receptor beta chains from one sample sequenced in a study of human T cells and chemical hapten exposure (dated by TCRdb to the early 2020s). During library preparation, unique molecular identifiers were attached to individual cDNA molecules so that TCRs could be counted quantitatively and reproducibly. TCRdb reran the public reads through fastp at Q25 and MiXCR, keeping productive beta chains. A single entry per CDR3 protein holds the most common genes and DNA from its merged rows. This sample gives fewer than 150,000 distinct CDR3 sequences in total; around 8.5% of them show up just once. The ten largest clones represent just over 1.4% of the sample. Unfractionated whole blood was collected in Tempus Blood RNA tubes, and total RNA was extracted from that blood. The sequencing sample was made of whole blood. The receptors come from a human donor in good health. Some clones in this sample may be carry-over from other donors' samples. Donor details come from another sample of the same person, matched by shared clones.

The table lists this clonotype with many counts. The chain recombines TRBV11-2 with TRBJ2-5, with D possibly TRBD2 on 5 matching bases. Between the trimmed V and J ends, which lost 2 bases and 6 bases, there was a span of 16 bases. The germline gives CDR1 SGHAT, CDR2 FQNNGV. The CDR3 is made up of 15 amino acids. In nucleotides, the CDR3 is TGTGCCAGCAGCTTAACTAGTTTGGGTTTGAAGACCCAGTACTTC. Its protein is CASSLTSLGLKTQYF.

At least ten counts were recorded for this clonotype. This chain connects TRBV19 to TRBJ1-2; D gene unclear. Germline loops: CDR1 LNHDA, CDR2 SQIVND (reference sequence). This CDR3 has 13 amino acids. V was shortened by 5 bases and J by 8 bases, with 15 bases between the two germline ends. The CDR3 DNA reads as TGTGCCAGTAGTTTCCCGCCCGGTACGGGCTACACCTTC. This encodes CASSFPPGTGYTF.

Written as DNA, the CDR3 is TGTGCCAGCAGCTTCTCCGGGGGCACCGGGGAGCTGTTTTTT. This gives the protein CASSFSGGTGELFF. This chain uses TRBV7-9 with TRBJ2-2, with TRBD2 as a possible D gene (6 bases). Germline V gene lookup returns CDR1 SEHNR and CDR2 FQNEAQ (reference sequence). This CDR3 contains 14 residues. V was trimmed by 3 bases and J by 4 bases, leaving 9 bases between them.

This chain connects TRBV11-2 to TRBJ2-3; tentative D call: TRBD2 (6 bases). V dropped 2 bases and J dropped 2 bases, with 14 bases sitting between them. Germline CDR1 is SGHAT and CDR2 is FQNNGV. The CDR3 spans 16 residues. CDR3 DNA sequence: TGTGCCAGCAGCTTACCCCCGGGACTCGTCACAGATACGCAGTATTTT. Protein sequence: CASSLPPGLVTDTQYF.

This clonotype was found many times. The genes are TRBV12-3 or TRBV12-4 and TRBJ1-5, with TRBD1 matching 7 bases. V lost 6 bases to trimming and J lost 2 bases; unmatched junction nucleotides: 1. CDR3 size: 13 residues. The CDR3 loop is CASRGTGNQPQHF. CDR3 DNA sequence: TGTGCCAGCAGGGGGACAGGCAATCAGCCCCAGCATTTT.